This TCR beta chain was documented in a study of blood T cell repertoires in COVID-19. About the study: In each case, the material was cDNA or gDNA derived from T cells, B-cell-depleted T cells, or PBMCs.

The protocol was immunoSEQ multiplex PCR, while the TCRdb copy is restricted to in-frame clones and leaves out a portion. Of roughly 100,000 clones in the sample, 65% to 90% were seen once. The CDR3 length is 14 residues. Trimming shortened V by 3 bases and J by 4 bases, and 10 bases separated the two germline ends. Germline V lookup: CDR1 MNHNS, CDR2 SASEGT. Sequencing was carried out using peripheral blood. The V and J genes are TRBV6-1 and TRBJ1-3; D call uncertain. The sequence was collected from a man at least 80 years old with acute or convalescent COVID-19. Here the CDR3 reads CASSEAVRGNTIYF. The CDR3 coding sequence is TGTGCCAGCAGTGAGGCGGTAAGAGGAAACACCATATATTTT.